The source of this T cell receptor beta chain is a study of blood T cell repertoires in COVID-19. At the level of the study: The United States, Italy and Spain provided the acute and convalescent COVID-19 samples. PBMCs, B-cell-depleted T cells, or T cells provided the cDNA or gDNA that made up the material.

Germline V CDR1 and CDR2: LGHDT, YNNKEL (reference sequence). Unmatched junction bases numbered 5, after V lost 0 bases and J lost 6 bases. The CDR3 extends over 15 amino acids. Study processing details: Quantification of nucleated cells was approximated via reference gene primer amplification. Assay: immunoSEQ multiplex PCR; the TCRdb copy retains only in-frame clones and omits some. V and J calls and clone size follow that table, whereas D and trimming were derived from the DNA. The table lists just over 300,000 clones, nearly 90% of them singletons. This chain links TRBV3-1 (or the pseudogene TRBV3-2) with TRBJ2-3, with 8 bases matching TRBD2. The sample consisted of peripheral blood. This TCR came from a woman between 25 and 40 years old with COVID-19, enrolled during active disease. Here the CDR3 DNA reads TGTGCCAGCAGCCAAGAAACTAGCGGAGCGGATACGCAGTATTTT. Its protein is CASSQETSGADTQYF.